This T cell receptor (beta chain) was captured in a study of blood T cell repertoires in COVID-19. Study in general: Acute and convalescent COVID-19 samples came from the United States, Italy and Spain. Sources were T cells, B-cell-depleted T cells, or PBMCs; the material itself was cDNA or gDNA.

In Seattle, patients joined the study during active infection and were tracked longitudinally. The CDR3 contains 13 residues. The germline V and J ends were trimmed by 3 bases and 9 bases, with 12 bases remaining between them. Germline V gene sequence: CDR1 MGHRA, CDR2 YSYEKL. Original processing notes: Reference gene primers were amplified, and this amplification served to estimate nucleated cell counts. Sequencing was performed with immunoSEQ multiplex PCR; in TCRdb, only in-frame clones are kept and a portion is missing. That table supplies the V and J calls and clone size; D and trimming were determined from the DNA. In the table there are more than 250,000 clones, around 90% of which are singletons.

The V call is TRBV4-1, the J call TRBJ2-4; perhaps TRBD2 as D (5 bases). This receptor was taken from a woman in her fifties or sixties with COVID-19, enrolled during active disease. What was sequenced was peripheral blood. CDR3 nucleotide sequence: TGCGCCAGCAGCCAGGAGGAAGGCACCATTCAGTACTTC. Translated, it gives CASSQEEGTIQYF.